These 26 T cell receptor beta chains came from one sample sequenced in a study of blood T cell repertoires in COVID-19. Method: immunoSEQ multiplex PCR; TCRdb's copy keeps in-frame clones and lacks some. The table lists 150,000 to 200,000 clones, about 83% of them singletons. The sample consisted of peripheral blood. The receptors derive from a man younger than 35 with active or convalescent COVID-19.

This rearrangement joins TRBV21-1 to TRBJ1-1; the DNA was not compared with TRBD1, the D call given in the table. TRBV21-1 is a recognized pseudogene. CDR3 length: 14 residues. The CDR3 DNA reads as TGTGCCAGCAGCAGTCCGGGACAGAGCACTGAAGCTTTCTTT. This codes for CASSSPGQSTEAFF.

This sequence joins TRBV27 and TRBJ2-7; D is unclear. Trimming shortened V by 0 bases and J by 2 bases, and 11 bases separated the two germline ends. Per germline, CDR1 MNHEY and CDR2 SMNVEV (reference sequence). CDR3 length: 15 residues. In nucleotides, the CDR3 is TGTGCCAGCAGTTTATCAACAGCCTCAGCCTACGAGCAGTACTTC. This sequence encodes CASSLSTASAYEQYF.

As regards this clone: Other DNA sequences in the sample encode the same CDR3. V and J are TRBV3-1 (or the pseudogene TRBV3-2) and TRBJ1-1; no reliable D call. The germline V gene has CDR1 LGHDT and CDR2 YNNKEL (reference sequence). V was pared by 4 bases and J by 4 bases, with 13 bases between. This CDR3 comprises 14 residues. CDR3 nucleotide sequence: TGTGCCAGCAGCCGAAACAGAGTCCGCACTGAAGCTTTCTTT. Translating gives CASSRNRVRTEAFF.

The chain recombines TRBV18 with TRBJ1-5; D call uncertain. In germline, CDR1 is KGHSH, CDR2 LQKENI. With 1 base removed from V and 10 bases from J, the gap between germline ends came to 17 bases. This CDR3 is 15 amino acids long. The CDR3 DNA reads as TGTGCCAGCTCACCACAGCCGGGAGGCGAAACTCCCCAGCATTTT. Amino acids: CASSPQPGGETPQHF.

The chain is built from TRBV3-1 (or the pseudogene TRBV3-2) and TRBJ2-7; TRBD2 matches at 12 bases. The length of the CDR3 is 15 residues. The V segment lost 4 bases and the J segment 6 bases; nucleotides outside the gene matches: 7. Germline CDR1 LGHDT, CDR2 YNNKEL (reference sequence). CDR3 in amino acids: CASSRGLAGTGEQYF. The CDR3 region has the DNA TGTGCCAGCAGCCGAGGACTAGCGGGGACCGGCGAGCAGTACTTC.

There are a few counts of this clone. The J gene is TRBJ1-1, the V gene TRBV9, with D perhaps TRBD1 (6 bases). CDR1 is SGDLS, CDR2 YYNGEE, per germline. The CDR3 loop spans 15 amino acids. Trimming cost V 4 bases and J 1 base, with 14 bases left between them. The CDR3 region is CASSSRTEWNTEAFF. DNA for the CDR3: TGTGCCAGCAGCTCCCGGACAGAATGGAACACTGAAGCTTTCTTT.

The chain couples TRBV18 to TRBJ2-2; 11 positions match TRBD1. The CDR3 covers 16 residues. Per the germline V gene, CDR1 is KGHSH and CDR2 is LQKENI. J lost 5 bases, V lost 3 bases, and 5 bases had no gene match. CDR3 DNA sequence: TGTGCCAGCTCACCGTCGGGACAGGGGGTAACCGGGGAGCTGTTTTTT. Translation gives CASSPSGQGVTGELFF.

This chain uses TRBV18 with TRBJ2-1; D might be TRBD2 (6 bases). Looked up from germline, CDR1 is KGHSH and CDR2 is LQKENI. The CDR3 runs 14 residues. V gave up 3 bases and J gave up 8 bases, with 14 bases separating them. CDR3 region: CASSPPSTSHEQFF. CDR3 nucleotides: TGTGCCAGCTCACCCCCTTCAACTAGCCATGAGCAGTTCTTC.

The CDR3 nucleotides read TGTGCCAGCAGCGTTCGACAGGGGCCACAGAACTATGGCTACACCTTC. Residues: CASSVRQGPQNYGYTF. The chain recombines TRBV9 with TRBJ1-2, with 8 bases identical to TRBD1. V lost 2 bases, J lost 2 bases, and 8 bases stayed unmatched. This CDR3 has 16 amino acids. Germline CDR1 is SGDLS and CDR2 is YYNGEE.

This sequence joins TRBV7-2 and TRBJ2-7; D is possibly TRBD1 (7 bases). This CDR3 is built from 14 residues. Germline V CDR1 and CDR2: SGHTA, FQGNSA. Trimming removed 5 bases at V and 4 bases at J, with 15 bases between. The CDR3 region is CASSPGGTVYEQYF. In nucleotides, the CDR3 is TGTGCCAGCAGCCCAGGCGGGACAGTATACGAGCAGTACTTC. The full variable domain, with the rest looked up from reference TRBV7-2 and TRBJ2-7, is GAGVSQSPSNKVTEKGKDVELRCDPISGHTALYWYRQSLGQGLEFLIYFQGNSAPDKSGLPSDRFSAERTGGSVSTLTIQRTQQEDSAVYLCASSPGGTVYEQYFGPGTRLTVT.

The V call is TRBV19, the J call TRBJ1-3, with 7 bases lining up with TRBD1. There are 15 residues in the CDR3. After removal of 4 bases from V and 2 bases from J, the junction contained 5 bases not matched to a gene. Germline CDR1 is LNHDA and CDR2 is SQIVND (reference sequence). Here the CDR3 reads CASSSGTAPGNTIYF. CDR3 nucleotides: TGTGCCAGTAGTAGTGGGACAGCGCCTGGAAACACCATATATTTT.

The rearrangement joins TRBV4-2 to TRBJ1-2; maybe TRBD1 (6 bases). CDR1 is LGHNA and CDR2 is YNFKEQ in the germline V gene. The V gene lost 0 bases and the J gene lost 3 bases, with 14 bases spanning the gap. The CDR3 spans 16 residues. The DNA for the CDR3 is TGTGCCAGCAGCCAAGATTCAGGGGATAATGACTATGGCTACACCTTC. Its translation is CASSQDSGDNDYGYTF.

The CDR3 sequence is CASRSGGIETQYF. The CDR3 bases are TGTGCCAGCAGATCCGGAGGAATAGAGACCCAGTACTTC. J is TRBJ2-5 and V is TRBV12-3 or TRBV12-4; maybe TRBD2 (5 bases). The CDR3 sequence is 13 residues long. V was cut by 6 bases and J by 4 bases, with 12 bases left in between.

This rearrangement joins TRBV4-2 to TRBJ1-6, with unresolved D. The CDR3 has 18 amino acids. Germline CDR1 and CDR2: LGHNA and YNFKEQ. With 0 bases removed from V and 0 bases from J, the gap between germline ends came to 12 bases. CDR3 residues: CASSQELGRISYNSPLHF. The CDR3 DNA sequence: TGTGCCAGCAGCCAAGAACTGGGGAGAATCTCCTATAATTCACCCCTCCACTTT.

This clone is a singleton in its sample. The gene calls are TRBV7-8 and TRBJ2-7, with a weak D call TRBD1 (5 bases). Between the trimmed V and J ends, which lost 5 bases and 2 bases, there was a span of 13 bases. Germline CDR1 SGHVS, CDR2 FQNEAQ. This CDR3 contains 14 residues. The CDR3 is CASSPPTEPYEQYV. Written as DNA, the CDR3 is TGTGCCAGCAGCCCTCCGACAGAGCCCTACGAGCAGTACGTC.

The chain recombines TRBV27 with TRBJ2-7, with 8 positions matching TRBD2. With V trimmed by 4 bases and J by 2 bases, 10 bases remained unmatched. Germline V lookup: CDR1 MNHEY, CDR2 SMNVEV (reference sequence). This CDR3 is built from 16 residues. In nucleotides, the CDR3 is TGTGCCAGCAGTTGGACAGCAGGACTAGCAACCTACGAGCAGTACTTC. Residues: CASSWTAGLATYEQYF.

This chain connects TRBV12-5 to TRBJ2-7; D possibly corresponds to TRBD1 (5 bases). Trimming stripped 0 bases from V and 3 bases from J, with 15 bases between. This CDR3 contains 16 residues. The germline CDR1 and CDR2 sequences are LGHNT and FRNRAP. The CDR3 here is CASGLVLGDSVYEQYV. CDR3 DNA: TGTGCTAGTGGTTTGGTACTCGGAGACAGCGTCTACGAGCAGTACGTC.

The chain joins TRBV2 to TRBJ1-5; D is ambiguous. The germline V gene encodes CDR1 SNHLY and CDR2 FYNNEI. CDR3 length equals 15 residues. V was pared by 8 bases and J by 6 bases, with 20 bases between. The CDR3 nucleotides read TGTGCCAGCTGCCCCCTAGGGAGGGTGAGTCAGCCCCAGCATTTT. It yields the protein CASCPLGRVSQPQHF.

The rearrangement links TRBV28 to TRBJ1-2; D remains ambiguous. The V end lost 1 base, the J end lost 10 bases, and 13 bases lay between the germline ends. The V gene's germline CDR1 is MDHEN and CDR2 SYDVKM. CDR3 length equals 13 residues. The CDR3 DNA sequence: TGTGCCAGCAGTTTATCGCTTTGGCAGGCCTACACCTTC. Residues: CASSLSLWQAYTF.

This chain uses TRBV6-5 with TRBJ1-2, with D tentatively TRBD1 (5 bases). V lost 4 bases and J 7 bases, leaving 13 bases between the germline ends. The CDR3 spans 13 residues. CDR1 is MNHEY and CDR2 is SVGAGI in the germline V gene. This chain's CDR3 is CASSFQQESGYTF. CDR3 coding DNA: TGTGCCAGCAGTTTCCAACAGGAGTCTGGCTACACCTTC.

This clone is a singleton in its sample. The chain carries TRBV7-9 and TRBJ2-7; the match to TRBD2 covers 10 bases. V lost 7 bases, J lost 7 bases, and 7 bases stayed unmatched. The CDR3 is made up of 13 amino acids. Germline V gene lookup returns CDR1 SEHNR and CDR2 FQNEAQ (reference sequence). The CDR3 DNA sequence: TGTGCCAGCACGAGCGGGGGGGCGACGGAGCAGTACGTC. Its translation: CASTSGGATEQYV.

Written as DNA, the CDR3 is TGTGCCTGGAGTGTTGGTAGCGTCTCTGGAAACACCATATATTTT. Its protein product is CAWSVGSVSGNTIYF. The chain recombines TRBV30 with TRBJ1-3, with D uncertain. V was cut by 0 bases and J by 0 bases, with 9 bases left in between. The germline V gene has CDR1 GTSNPN and CDR2 SVGIG (reference sequence). There are 15 residues in the CDR3.

The genes are TRBV14 and TRBJ2-2; TRBD2 agrees at 14 bases. Germline assignment: CDR1 SGHDN and CDR2 FVKESK. The CDR3 sequence is 18 residues long. The J segment lost 5 bases and the V segment lost 0 bases, leaving 5 bases of the junction unmatched. For the CDR3, the DNA is TGTGCCAGCAGCCAAGAAGAGGGACTAGCGGGGGTTACCGGGGAGCTGTTTTTT. As protein: CASSQEEGLAGVTGELFF.

V usage is TRBV6-5 and J usage is TRBJ2-2, with D maybe TRBD2 (5 bases). The CDR3 spans 14 residues. Germline CDR1 is MNHEY and CDR2 is SVGAGI. With 6 bases removed from V and 8 bases from J, the gap between germline ends came to 16 bases. CDR3 bases: TGTGCCAGCAGGCCCCAACATGTAGCGGGGGAGCTGTTTTTT. Its protein is CASRPQHVAGELFF.

This chain links TRBV25-1 with TRBJ2-2; D might be TRBD2 (6 bases). V lost 3 bases to trimming and J lost 6 bases, with 17 bases between them. CDR1 MGHDK and CDR2 SYGVNS come from the germline V gene. The CDR3 runs 16 residues. CDR3 region: CASSDPGRGIAGELFF. CDR3 in DNA: TGTGCCAGCAGTGACCCGGGGCGGGGCATTGCCGGGGAGCTGTTTTTT.

The chain combines TRBV6-5 with TRBJ2-3, with a weak D call TRBD2 (6 bases). The CDR3 has 12 amino acids. The germline V gene encodes CDR1 MNHEY and CDR2 SVGAGI. The V end lost 11 bases, the J end lost 0 bases, and 9 bases lay between the germline ends. CDR3 nucleotides: TGTGCCGCGCGGGGCAGCACAGATACGCAGTATTTT. It encodes CAARGSTDTQYF.